This T cell receptor beta chain was captured by sequencing in a study of T cell repertoires in cytomegalovirus infection. General study results and limits: The study found HLA-C-restricted CMV-specific TCR beta clonotypes dominating the ex vivo response. Pooled public TCR beta family frequency picked out CMV carriers with the relevant HLA.

With respect to this clonotype: Its antigen remains unknown.

Germline-derived CDR1 and CDR2 are LNHDA and SQIVND (reference sequence). This CDR3 region has 13 residues. Trimming took 7 bases from V and 0 from J, leaving 9 bases between them. One entry per CDR3 protein results from TCRdb running MiXCR on the reads. This sample has 450,000 to 600,000 distinct CDR3 sequences, with around 35% found just once. This sample comprised cultured PBMCs, obtained from culture after CMV antigen stimulation. The clonotype originates from a human donor in good health (CMV status not recorded). Some clones in this sample may be carry-over from other donors' samples. The chain links TRBV19 to TRBJ1-1; unclear D gene. The CDR3 loop reads CASTPSLNTEAFF. Written as DNA, the CDR3 is TGTGCCAGTACCCCCAGTCTGAACACTGAAGCTTTCTTT.